The clone carrying this T cell receptor (beta chain) showed up just once. Only CD45RO-negative cells positively selected for CCR7 counted as naive CD8 cells, so terminally differentiated effector memory CD45RA+ cells were excluded. This specimen comes from a study of shared clonotypes between healthy human individuals. This CDR3 spans 12 amino acids. V lost 7 bases and J 6 bases, leaving 14 bases between the germline ends. CDR1 and CDR2 (germline): SQVTM, ANQGSEA. TCRdb keeps only in-frame clones here, not all; method: immunoSEQ multiplex PCR. This table has about 1,900,000 clones, over 85% appearing once.

Specimen: naive CD8+ T cells sorted from blood. The origin of this receptor is a man between 18 and 35 years old in good health. The chain employs TRBV29-1 and TRBJ2-3; D is possibly TRBD1 or TRBD2 (5 bases each). The CDR3 DNA is TGCAGCGCACGTCGAGGGGTTGATACGCAGTATTTT. As protein: CSARRGVDTQYF.